This paragraph covers one T cell receptor beta chain sequence. What it recognizes is unknown. This record belongs to a study of beta chain features in type 1 diabetes. Since all of the isolated RNA was reverse transcribed, expressed TCRB transcripts were what got sequenced. The protocol was immunoSEQ multiplex PCR, while the TCRdb copy is restricted to in-frame clones and leaves out a portion. This table holds some 160,000 clones, about 10% found once. V dropped 6 bases and J dropped 5; count of bases not matched to a gene: 8. CDR3 length: 15 amino acids. From germline, CDR1 is MNHNY and CDR2 SVGAGI (reference sequence). Overall study findings and caveats: Shortening of TCRB CDR3s, moderate but significant, appeared in all four CD4+ subsets of Type 1 diabetes patients. For TCRB rearrangement, an influence of HLA type remained unresolved here.

The chain is built from TRBV6-6 and TRBJ2-1; 9 bases agree with TRBD1. The source of this sequence is a woman between 25 and 40 years old with type 1 diabetes. Sequenced sample: central memory CD4+ T cells from blood. The CDR3 DNA sequence: TGTGCCAGCAGGACCGGGACAGGGAATAACAATGAGCAGTTCTTC. Translated, it gives CASRTGTGNNNEQFF.